Listed here are 10 T cell receptor beta chains from one sample, sequenced in a study of blood T cell repertoires in COVID-19. Profiling relied on immunoSEQ multiplex PCR, and the TCRdb table lists in-frame clones only, not all of them. The repertoire holds about 35,000 clones, 80% to 90% seen once, with roughly 44% in the top ten. The sample was peripheral blood. Receptor source: a human donor in a cohort sampled during active COVID-19.

This chain uses TRBV9 with TRBJ1-1; no clear D gene. The CDR3 runs 14 residues. CDR1 and CDR2 (germline): SGDLS, YYNGEE. V was shortened by 0 bases and J by 11 bases, with 17 bases between the two germline ends. The DNA for the CDR3 is TGTGCCAGCAGCGTAGAGGCGGGAGCTCGAGGGGCTTTCTTT. Protein product: CASSVEAGARGAFF.

The rearrangement links TRBV7-8 to TRBJ1-1; 7 bases align to TRBD1. This CDR3 is 13 amino acids long. Germline CDR1 reads SGHVS; CDR2 reads FQNEAQ. The V segment lost 1 base and the J segment 7 bases; nucleotides outside the gene matches: 3. CDR3 amino acids: CASSLGRDSEAFF. In nucleotides, the CDR3 is TGTGCCAGCAGCTTAGGCCGGGACAGTGAAGCTTTCTTT.

The chain uses TRBV19 and TRBJ2-3, with TRBD1 matching over 9 bases. CDR3 length: 16 amino acids. CDR1 and CDR2 from the germline V gene are LNHDA and SQIVND (reference sequence). V lost 0 bases to trimming and J lost 4 bases; unmatched junction nucleotides: 5. The CDR3 region has the DNA TGTGCCAGTAGTATAGACAGACAGGGGGGCCCAGATACGCAGTATTTT. Encoded protein: CASSIDRQGGPDTQYF.

The chain is built from TRBV5-1 and TRBJ2-2, with D possibly matching TRBD2 (5 bases). Trimming stripped 0 bases from V and 5 bases from J, with 5 bases between. Germline V lookup: CDR1 SGHRS, CDR2 YFSETQ. The CDR3 is 13 residues long. The CDR3 spells CASSLGETGELFF. The DNA of the CDR3 is TGCGCCAGCAGCTTGGGGGAGACCGGGGAGCTGTTTTTT. Filled out from reference TRBV5-1 and TRBJ2-2, the complete variable domain reads KAGVTQTPRYLIKTRGQQVTLSCSPISGHRSVSWYQQTPGQGLQFLFEYFSETQRNKGNFPGRFSGRQFSNSRSEMNVSTLELGDSALYLCASSLGETGELFFGEGSRLTVL.

The count of this clone is one. This chain connects TRBV12-3 or TRBV12-4 to TRBJ2-2, with D possibly TRBD1 on 5 matching bases. The length of the CDR3 is 13 residues. V lost 10 bases, J lost 6 bases, and 15 bases lay in between. CDR3 bases: TGTGCCATTACGGCAGGGTGGTCCGGGGAGCTGTTTTTT. Its translation: CAITAGWSGELFF.

This sequence joins TRBV7-2 and TRBJ1-6; 10 nucleotides line up with TRBD1. After removal of 3 bases from V and 14 bases from J, the junction contained 10 bases not matched to a gene. CDR3 size: 15 residues. Germline CDR1 reads SGHTA; CDR2 reads FQGNSA. CDR3 DNA sequence: TGTGCCAGCAGCTTGACCGGGACAGGGGTTTTTTCCCTCCACTTT. Amino acids: CASSLTGTGVFSLHF. The entire variable domain, with the rest obtained from reference TRBV7-2 and TRBJ1-6, is as follows: GAGVSQSPSNKVTEKGKDVELRCDPISGHTALYWYRQSLGQGLEFLIYFQGNSAPDKSGLPSDRFSAERTGGSVSTLTIQRTQQEDSAVYLCASSLTGTGVFSLHFGNGTRLTVT.

The genes are TRBV5-8 and TRBJ1-5; D not certain. Germline CDR1 and CDR2: SGHTS and YDEGEE. V was cut by 0 bases and J by 4 bases, with 11 bases left in between. CDR3 length: 15 residues. The CDR3 DNA reads as TGTGCCAGCAGCTTGGCCCGCGTGACAAATCAGCCCCAGCATTTT. Its protein is CASSLARVTNQPQHF. The full variable domain, in which reference TRBV5-8 and TRBJ1-5 provide the parts outside the CDR3, is EAGVTQSPTHLIKTRGQQATLRCSPISGHTSVYWYQQALGLGLQFLLWYDEGEERNRGNFPPRFSGRQFPNYSSELNVNALELEDSALYLCASSLARVTNQPQHFGDGTRLSIL.

This rearrangement joins TRBV10-3 to TRBJ2-1; 8 bases map to TRBD1. This CDR3 has 15 amino acids. Trimming cost V 2 bases and J 3 bases; bases outside gene matches: 3. The germline gives CDR1 ENHRY, CDR2 SYGVKD. CDR3: CAISEVGTGYNEQFF. The CDR3 coding sequence is TGTGCCATCAGTGAGGTTGGGACAGGCTACAATGAGCAGTTCTTC.

J is TRBJ1-3 and V is TRBV20-1; D ambiguous. Germline V lookup: CDR1 DFQATT, CDR2 SNEGSKA (reference sequence). Trimming shortened V by 3 bases and J by 0 bases, and 12 bases separated the two germline ends. The CDR3 is 15 residues long. CDR3 nucleotide sequence: TGCAGTGCTAGTATCCAGGATATCTCTGGAAACACCATATATTTT. Its translation: CSASIQDISGNTIYF.

The chain links TRBV7-9 to TRBJ2-1, with D perhaps matching TRBD1 (8 bases). This CDR3 comprises 17 residues. With 4 bases removed from V and 4 bases from J, the gap between germline ends came to 20 bases. Per germline, CDR1 SEHNR and CDR2 FQNEAQ (reference sequence). The CDR3 protein is CASSSRVGQGGYNEQFF. CDR3 nucleotides: TGTGCCAGCAGCTCCCGAGTAGGACAGGGAGGGTACAATGAGCAGTTCTTC. Variable domain in full (rest from reference TRBV7-9 and TRBJ2-1): DTGVSQNPRHKITKRGQNVTFRCDPISEHNRLYWYRQTLGQGPEFLTYFQNEAQLEKSRLLSDRFSAERPKGSFSTLEIQRTEQGDSAMYLCASSSRVGQGGYNEQFFGPGTRLTVL.